This T cell receptor beta chain was sequenced in a study of T cells after somatic rescue of genetic block. The protocol was immunoSEQ multiplex PCR, while the TCRdb copy is restricted to in-frame clones and leaves out a portion. Of approximately 71,000 clones in the sample, roughly 90% were seen once. This CDR3 comprises 17 residues. Germline V lookup: CDR1 SEHNR, CDR2 FQNEAQ (reference sequence). V gave up 5 bases and J gave up 6 bases, with 23 bases separating them. The chain recombines TRBV7-9 with TRBJ2-1; D may be TRBD2 (7 bases). This TCR derives from a man in his forties. Sequencing used peripheral blood mononuclear cells (PBMCs). CDR3 nucleotides: TGTGCCAGCAGCCCGAGGGACGTGCGGGGGCTGGGCAATGAGCAGTTCTTC. It codes for CASSPRDVRGLGNEQFF.